Below are 6 T cell receptor beta chains sequenced from a single sample in a study of blood T cells in healthy people across ages (dated by TCRdb to the mid-2010s). Library method: 5' RACE. Data came from an Illumina HiSeq 2500. A second PCR of 7 to 11 cycles was run with a J-beta primer mix and a sample-barcoded 5' primer. TCRdb applied fastp at Q25 and MiXCR to the public reads, then kept only in-frame beta chains. Every entry covers one CDR3 protein and lists the most common genes and DNA from its rows. The sample table contains roughly 680,000 distinct CDR3 sequences; only one count was recorded for under 25% of them. The ten largest account for 3.6% of the sample. Sequencing used blood. All receptors come from a man aged 65 to 85 in good health.

The rearrangement links TRBV6-1 to TRBJ2-7; no definite D call. In germline, CDR1 is MNHNS, CDR2 SASEGT. This CDR3 is built from 14 residues. Trimming took 5 bases from V and 2 from J, leaving 13 bases between them. CDR3 DNA: TGTGCCAGCAGTACCGGGTCAGCCACCTACGAGCAGTACTTC. The encoded protein is CASSTGSATYEQYF.

This clonotype was found many times. The chain carries TRBV7-3 and TRBJ2-5, with TRBD2 matching 7 bases. In germline, CDR1 is SGHTA, CDR2 FQGTGA. V gave up 1 base and J gave up 2 bases; unmatched junction bases: 4. CDR3 length: 15 amino acids. The CDR3 region has the DNA TGTGCCAGCAGCTTAATGGCCGGGGGGCAAGAGACCCAGTACTTC. Its translation is CASSLMAGGQETQYF.

This clonotype was observed a few times. This rearrangement joins TRBV5-5 to TRBJ2-7; D is perhaps TRBD2 (5 bases). This CDR3 spans 14 amino acids. V lost 3 bases and J lost 6, with 16 bases in between. From germline, CDR1 is SGHKS and CDR2 YYEKEE (reference sequence). CDR3 coding DNA: TGTGCCAGCAGCTCCTTCCGGGGTCTCGGCGAGCAGTACTTC. Translation: CASSSFRGLGEQYF.

This chain connects TRBV20-1 to TRBJ2-5, with D possibly being TRBD2 (5 bases). The J call may be faulty, since TRBJ2-7 better matches the DNA end. This CDR3 is built from 11 residues. CDR1 and CDR2 (germline): DFQATT, SNEGSKA (reference sequence). The CDR3 here is CSAELAYEQYF. The CDR3 bases are TGCAGTGCTGAACTAGCCTACGAGCAGTACTTC.

The chain is built from TRBV18 and TRBJ2-5; no clear D. This CDR3 region has 13 residues. Germline assignment: CDR1 KGHSH and CDR2 LQKENI. V was shortened by 4 bases and J by 3 bases, with 9 bases between the two germline ends. Written as DNA, the CDR3 is TGTGCCAGCTCACGGCCCGAGGAAGAGACCCAGTACTTC. Translation gives CASSRPEEETQYF.

There are a few counts of this clonotype. The J gene is TRBJ2-1, the V gene TRBV12-3 or TRBV12-4; 12 bases are a match to TRBD2. The CDR3 has 15 amino acids. With V trimmed by 6 bases and J by 7 bases, 7 bases remained unmatched. DNA of the CDR3: TGTGCCAGCAGCCTAGCGGGAGGGCCAACGAATGAGCAGTTCTTC. Translation gives CASSLAGGPTNEQFF.